The rows below give T cell receptor beta chains drawn from one sample of a study of T-cell memory formation after mild COVID-19. MiXCR was run by TCRdb on the 5' RACE reads, yielding one entry per CDR3 protein. The table has under 400,000 distinct CDR3 sequences, 20% to 25% seen once. Sequencing input: PBMCs or a T cell subset sorted from them (not recorded which). All receptors come from an adult woman who had mild COVID-19 (a few samples of this study predate the infection). Cell type and time point are not known. The CDR3 runs from the conserved cysteine through the conserved F or W. A D gene is named only where the DNA matches it firmly. For some rows the clone size is stated as once, few or many, or as a class when expanded; others skip it.

V gene: TRBV20-1; CDR3 length: 16; clone size: NA; D gene: NA; J gene: TRBJ2-2; CDR3 DNA: TGCAGTGCTAGGCAATTTGCGAGGAGGAACACCGGGGAGCTGTTTTTT; CDR3 protein: CSARQFARRNTGELFF
V gene: TRBV7-2; CDR3 length: 15; clone size: few; D gene: NA; J gene: TRBJ2-3; CDR3 DNA: TGTGCCAGCAGCTTAGAGGGGGGACCCACAGATACGCAGTATTTT; CDR3 protein: CASSLEGGPTDTQYF
V gene: TRBV12-3/TRBV12-4; CDR3 length: 15; clone size: NA; D gene: TRBD2; J gene: TRBJ2-1; CDR3 DNA: TGTGCCAGCAGGCTCATAGCGGGGGGGCCTAATGAGCAGTTCTTC; CDR3 protein: CASRLIAGGPNEQFF
V gene: TRBV20-1; CDR3 length: 13; clone size: many; D gene: NA; J gene: TRBJ2-7; CDR3 DNA: TGCAGTGCTAGAGATCCCGGAGGGCAGAGGCAGTACTTC; CDR3 protein: CSARDPGGQRQYF
V gene: TRBV12-3/TRBV12-4; CDR3 length: 14; clone size: many; D gene: NA; J gene: TRBJ1-1; CDR3 DNA: TGTGCCAGCAGTCCCGGGACGATGAACACTGAAGCTTTCTTT; CDR3 protein: CASSPGTMNTEAFF
V gene: TRBV7-9; CDR3 length: 14; clone size: few; D gene: NA; J gene: TRBJ2-7; CDR3 DNA: TGTGCCAGCAGCTTATTTTCGGGTACCTACGAGCAGTACTTC; CDR3 protein: CASSLFSGTYEQYF
V gene: TRBV7-8; CDR3 length: 16; clone size: few; D gene: TRBD1; J gene: TRBJ2-1; CDR3 DNA: TGTGCCAGCAGCTTAGCGGGGGGGACAGGGAATAATGAGCAGTTCTTC; CDR3 protein: CASSLAGGTGNNEQFF
V gene: TRBV5-1; CDR3 length: 14; clone size: many; D gene: TRBD1; J gene: TRBJ1-2; CDR3 DNA: TGCGCCAGCAGCCGGACAGGGGGGAACTATGGCTACACCTTC; CDR3 protein: CASSRTGGNYGYTF
V gene: TRBV29-1; CDR3 length: 14; clone size: few; D gene: TRBD2; J gene: TRBJ2-1; CDR3 DNA: TGCAGCGTTCCTAGCGGCAGCTCCTACAATGAGCAGTTCTTC; CDR3 protein: CSVPSGSSYNEQFF
V gene: TRBV24-1; CDR3 length: 16; clone size: few; D gene: NA; J gene: TRBJ1-2; CDR3 DNA: TGTGCCACCAGTGACGGCTCTGCAGGGGTTATCTATGGCTACACCTTC; CDR3 protein: CATSDGSAGVIYGYTF
V gene: TRBV7-3; CDR3 length: 15; clone size: NA; D gene: TRBD2; J gene: TRBJ2-2; CDR3 DNA: TGTGCCAGCAGCTTCACTAGCGGGAACACCGGGGAGCTGTTTTTT; CDR3 protein: CASSFTSGNTGELFF
V gene: TRBV6-5; CDR3 length: 14; clone size: NA; D gene: TRBD2; J gene: TRBJ2-7; CDR3 DNA: TGTGCCAGCGCATCGCAGGGAGGGGAGTACGAGCAGTACTTC; CDR3 protein: CASASQGGEYEQYF
V gene: TRBV20-1; CDR3 length: 10; clone size: many; D gene: NA; J gene: TRBJ2-7; CDR3 DNA: TGCAGTGCTAGAGATAACGAGCAGTACTTC; CDR3 protein: CSARDNEQYF
V gene: TRBV6-1; CDR3 length: 14; clone size: NA; D gene: NA; J gene: TRBJ2-3; CDR3 DNA: TGTGCCAGCAGTGACAATACCGGGGCAGATACGCAGTATTTT; CDR3 protein: CASSDNTGADTQYF
V gene: TRBV7-2; CDR3 length: 17; clone size: NA; D gene: NA; J gene: TRBJ2-6; CDR3 DNA: TGTGCCAGCAGCAGGTGGGCCGCCGACTCTGGGGCCAACGTCCTGACTTTC; CDR3 protein: CASSRWAADSGANVLTF
V gene: TRBV18; CDR3 length: 13; clone size: NA; D gene: NA; J gene: TRBJ1-4; CDR3 DNA: TGTGCCAGCTCACCGGGGGTAGATGAAAAACTGTTTTTT; CDR3 protein: CASSPGVDEKLFF
V gene: TRBV20-1; CDR3 length: 13; clone size: NA; D gene: TRBD1; J gene: TRBJ2-1; CDR3 DNA: TGCAGTGCTGGTGGACAGGGGAGGGATGAGCAGTTCTTC; CDR3 protein: CSAGGQGRDEQFF
V gene: TRBV29-1; CDR3 length: 14; clone size: NA; D gene: TRBD1; J gene: TRBJ2-1; CDR3 DNA: TGCAGCGTTGGTACCGGGACAGGTTACAATGAGCAGTTCTTC; CDR3 protein: CSVGTGTGYNEQFF
V gene: TRBV4-1; CDR3 length: 15; clone size: NA; D gene: NA; J gene: TRBJ1-4; CDR3 DNA: TGCGCCAGCAGCCAAGGCCTAGGGCCAAATGAAAAACTGTTTTTT; CDR3 protein: CASSQGLGPNEKLFF
V gene: TRBV7-9; CDR3 length: 15; clone size: NA; D gene: NA; J gene: TRBJ2-1; CDR3 DNA: TGTGCCAGCAGCCCCCGGGACAAGCCCTACAATGAGCAGTTCTTC; CDR3 protein: CASSPRDKPYNEQFF
V gene: TRBV29-1; CDR3 length: 19; clone size: NA; D gene: TRBD1; J gene: TRBJ1-4; CDR3 DNA: TGCAGCGTGGCGGAACCCGGGACAGGGGGTTATACCTCCGATGAAAAACTGTTTTTT; CDR3 protein: CSVAEPGTGGYTSDEKLFF
V gene: TRBV5-5; CDR3 length: 16; clone size: many; D gene: NA; J gene: TRBJ1-5; CDR3 DNA: TGTGCCAGCAGCTCCCTCCCCGGGGACAGCAATCAGCCCCAGCATTTT; CDR3 protein: CASSSLPGDSNQPQHF
V gene: TRBV4-2; CDR3 length: 12; clone size: NA; D gene: NA; J gene: TRBJ1-2; CDR3 DNA: TGTGCCAGCAGCCAAGATCGGGAGGGCTACACCTTC; CDR3 protein: CASSQDREGYTF
V gene: TRBV12-3/TRBV12-4; CDR3 length: 15; clone size: NA; D gene: NA; J gene: TRBJ2-1; CDR3 DNA: TGTGCCAGCAGTTTATCTCGAGGGGGGTATAATGAGCAGTTCTTC; CDR3 protein: CASSLSRGGYNEQFF
V gene: TRBV29-1; CDR3 length: 12; clone size: few; D gene: NA; J gene: TRBJ1-2; CDR3 DNA: TGCAGCGTTGATGGTGGCCAGATCGGCTACACCTTC; CDR3 protein: CSVDGGQIGYTF